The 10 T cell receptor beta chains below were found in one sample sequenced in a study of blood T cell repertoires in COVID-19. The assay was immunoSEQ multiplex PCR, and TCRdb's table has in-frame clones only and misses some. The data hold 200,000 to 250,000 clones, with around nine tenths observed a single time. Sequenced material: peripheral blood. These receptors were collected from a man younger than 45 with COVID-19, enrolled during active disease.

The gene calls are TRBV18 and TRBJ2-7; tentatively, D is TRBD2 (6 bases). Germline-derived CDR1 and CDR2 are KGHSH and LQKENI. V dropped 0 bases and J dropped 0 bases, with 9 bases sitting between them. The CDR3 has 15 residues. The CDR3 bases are TGTGCCAGCTCACCACCGGGGGGTTACTCCTACGAGCAGTACTTC. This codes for CASSPPGGYSYEQYF.

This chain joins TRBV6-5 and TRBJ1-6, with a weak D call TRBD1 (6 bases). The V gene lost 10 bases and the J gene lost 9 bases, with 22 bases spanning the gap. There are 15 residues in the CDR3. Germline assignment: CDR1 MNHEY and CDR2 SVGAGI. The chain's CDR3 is CATPASGTSGSPLHF. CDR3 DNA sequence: TGTGCCACCCCGGCCTCCGGGACATCGGGTTCACCCCTCCACTTT.

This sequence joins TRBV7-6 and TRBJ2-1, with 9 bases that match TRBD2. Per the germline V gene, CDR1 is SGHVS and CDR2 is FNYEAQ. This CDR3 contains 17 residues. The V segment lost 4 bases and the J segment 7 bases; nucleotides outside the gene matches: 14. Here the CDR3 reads CASSSPPAGGPVNEQFF. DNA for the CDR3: TGTGCCAGCAGCTCCCCCCCCGCGGGGGGGCCGGTAAATGAGCAGTTCTTC.

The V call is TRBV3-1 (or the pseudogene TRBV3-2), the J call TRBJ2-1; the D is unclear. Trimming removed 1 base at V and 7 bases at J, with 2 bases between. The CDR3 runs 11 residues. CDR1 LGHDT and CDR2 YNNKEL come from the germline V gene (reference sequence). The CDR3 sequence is CASSQANEQFF. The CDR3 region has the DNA TGTGCCAGCAGCCAAGCGAATGAGCAGTTCTTC.

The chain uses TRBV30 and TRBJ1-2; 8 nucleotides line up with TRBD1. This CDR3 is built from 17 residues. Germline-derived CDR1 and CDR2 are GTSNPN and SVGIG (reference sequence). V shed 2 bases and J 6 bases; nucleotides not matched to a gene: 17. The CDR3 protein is CAWSLTRLTGGWNGYTF. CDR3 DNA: TGTGCCTGGAGTCTTACTCGATTAACAGGGGGATGGAATGGCTACACCTTC.

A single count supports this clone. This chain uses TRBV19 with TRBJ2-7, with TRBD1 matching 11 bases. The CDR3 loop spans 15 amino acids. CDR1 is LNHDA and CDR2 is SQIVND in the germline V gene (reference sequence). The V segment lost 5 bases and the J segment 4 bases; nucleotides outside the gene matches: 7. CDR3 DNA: TGTGCCAGTAGTGAATCCGGGACAGGGGGTTACGAGCAGTACTTC. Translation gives CASSESGTGGYEQYF.

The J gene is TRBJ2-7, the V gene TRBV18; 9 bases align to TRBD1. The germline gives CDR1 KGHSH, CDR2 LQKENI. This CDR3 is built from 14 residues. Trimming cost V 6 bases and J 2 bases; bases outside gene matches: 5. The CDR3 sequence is CASSFRDRAYEQYF. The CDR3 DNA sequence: TGTGCCAGCTCGTTCCGGGACAGGGCCTACGAGCAGTACTTC. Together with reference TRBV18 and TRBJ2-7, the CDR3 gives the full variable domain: NAGVMQNPRHLVRRRGQEARLRCSPMKGHSHVYWYRQLPEEGLKFMVYLQKENIIDESGMPKERFSAEFPKEGPSILRIQQVVRGDSAAYFCASSFRDRAYEQYFGPGTRLTVT.

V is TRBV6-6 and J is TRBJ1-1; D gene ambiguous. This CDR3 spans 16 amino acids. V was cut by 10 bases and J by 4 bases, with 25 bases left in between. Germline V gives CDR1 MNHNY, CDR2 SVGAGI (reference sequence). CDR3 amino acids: CATSRGTQSAGTEAFF. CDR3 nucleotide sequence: TGTGCCACCAGCAGAGGTACGCAGTCGGCCGGCACTGAAGCTTTCTTT.

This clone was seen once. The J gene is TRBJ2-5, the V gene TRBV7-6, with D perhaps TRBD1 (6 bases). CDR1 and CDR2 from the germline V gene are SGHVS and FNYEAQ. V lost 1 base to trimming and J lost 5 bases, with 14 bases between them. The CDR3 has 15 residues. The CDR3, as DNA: TGTGCCAGCAGCTTAGAAACAGGGTGGGGGGAGACCCAGTACTTC. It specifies CASSLETGWGETQYF.

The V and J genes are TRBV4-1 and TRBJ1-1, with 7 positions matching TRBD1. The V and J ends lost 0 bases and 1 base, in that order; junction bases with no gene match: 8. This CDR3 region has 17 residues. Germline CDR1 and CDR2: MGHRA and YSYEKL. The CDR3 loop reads CASSQDTGVRRNTEAFF. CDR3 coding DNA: TGCGCCAGCAGCCAAGATACAGGGGTAAGGCGGAACACTGAAGCTTTCTTT.